The 30 T cell receptor beta chains listed next were all sequenced from one sample in a study of CD8+CD57+ T cells in acquired aplastic anemia. The TCR beta profiling, which covered VDJ combination and CDR3 sequence, was carried out using genomic DNA as the template. TCRdb called the reads again in MiXCR, with one record for every CDR3 protein. Of a few hundred thousand distinct CDR3 sequences in the sample, over 60% were seen once. Sequencing was performed on sorted CD4+, CD8+, or CD8+CD57+ T cells (not recorded which) from PBMCs. The receptors were sampled from a human donor in good health.

This clonotype has only a few counts. The V gene is TRBV15, the J gene TRBJ1-1, with D maybe TRBD1 (5 bases). The CDR3 consists of 13 residues. The ends were cut back, 7 bases at V and 1 base at J, with 10 bases in the middle. The germline V gene has CDR1 LNHNV and CDR2 YYDKDF (reference sequence). The DNA of the CDR3 is TGTGCCACCACCCGGGACGCGAACACTGAAGCTTTCTTT. Translating gives CATTRDANTEAFF.

This clonotype was detected ten times or more. The chain uses TRBV2 and TRBJ1-3, with D unresolved. This CDR3 has 12 amino acids. Germline V CDR1 and CDR2: SNHLY, FYNNEI. Trimming removed 3 bases from V and 4 bases from J, with 4 bases in between. This chain's CDR3 is CASSDGGNTIYF. The CDR3 nucleotides read TGTGCCAGCAGTGACGGGGGAAACACCATATATTTT.

J is TRBJ2-3 and V is TRBV20-1, with 7 bases that match TRBD1. With V trimmed by 0 bases and J by 5 bases, 5 bases remained unmatched. This CDR3 has 14 amino acids. Germline loops: CDR1 DFQATT, CDR2 SNEGSKA (reference sequence). The CDR3 loop is CSARDDRAGDTQYF. CDR3 nucleotide sequence: TGCAGTGCTAGAGACGACAGGGCCGGAGATACGCAGTATTTT.

The chain joins TRBV19 to TRBJ1-6, with D possibly matching TRBD1 (5 bases). The V gene lost 3 bases and the J gene lost 8 bases, with 5 bases spanning the gap. The CDR3 extends over 12 amino acids. Germline CDR1 is LNHDA and CDR2 is SQIVND (reference sequence). This CDR3 is CASSIRDSPLHF. CDR3 nucleotides: TGTGCCAGTAGTATCAGGGATTCACCCCTCCACTTT.

This clonotype was detected many times. This chain connects TRBV9 to TRBJ2-2, with 9 bases matching TRBD2. Trimming at V came to 0 bases and at J to 9 bases, leaving 6 bases not matched to a gene. Looked up from germline, CDR1 is SGDLS and CDR2 is YYNGEE. The CDR3 extends over 15 amino acids. The CDR3 coding sequence is TGTGCCAGCAGCGTAGATAGCGGGAGTTTATGGGAGCTGTTTTTT. It is translated as CASSVDSGSLWELFF.

This chain joins TRBV29-1 and TRBJ1-2; a possible D gene is TRBD1 (5 bases). V was pared by 0 bases and J by 8 bases, with 10 bases between. Looked up from germline, CDR1 is SQVTM and CDR2 is ANQGSEA. This CDR3 is 12 amino acids long. This CDR3 reads CSVEERTRGYTF. The DNA for the CDR3 is TGCAGCGTTGAAGAACGGACAAGGGGCTACACCTTC.

The gene calls are TRBV19 and TRBJ1-2, with D possibly TRBD1 on 5 matching bases. With 0 bases removed from V and 2 bases from J, the gap between germline ends came to 10 bases. Germline loops: CDR1 LNHDA, CDR2 SQIVND (reference sequence). This CDR3 comprises 15 residues. In DNA form, the CDR3 reads TGTGCCAGTAGTATAGATCGGGGGGTCAACTATGGCTACACCTTC. Encoded protein: CASSIDRGVNYGYTF.

The chain uses TRBV10-3 and TRBJ2-1, with D perhaps TRBD1 (6 bases). The germline CDR1 and CDR2 sequences are ENHRY and SYGVKD. The CDR3 consists of 13 residues. The V gene lost 9 bases and the J gene lost 3 bases, with 12 bases spanning the gap. The CDR3 sequence: CAINKGGYNEQFF. The CDR3 bases are TGTGCCATTAATAAAGGGGGCTACAATGAGCAGTTCTTC.

Many counts were recorded for this clonotype. The chain uses TRBV27 and TRBJ2-7; D is unclear. The CDR3 has 13 residues. Germline loops: CDR1 MNHEY, CDR2 SMNVEV (reference sequence). Trimming took off 4 bases at V and 7 bases at J, with 14 bases between the two ends. CDR3 nucleotides: TGTGCCAGCAGTTGGGCTTCGGTGAGGGAGCAGTACTTC. This translates into CASSWASVREQYF.

J is TRBJ1-5 and V is TRBV20-1; D not certain. CDR1 and CDR2 (germline): DFQATT, SNEGSKA (reference sequence). V gave up 6 bases and J gave up 7 bases, with 10 bases separating them. This CDR3 has 11 amino acids. CDR3 nucleotide sequence: TGCAGTGCCCCAGGAATCCAGCCCCAGCATTTT. It codes for CSAPGIQPQHF.

This clonotype was recorded once. The chain couples TRBV10-1 to TRBJ2-5, with D possibly matching TRBD2 (5 bases). V gave up 9 bases and J gave up 4 bases, with 18 bases separating them. The CDR3 extends over 14 amino acids. Germline V gene sequence: CDR1 WNHNN, CDR2 SYGVQD (reference sequence). The CDR3 spells CASAGSPGGETQYF. The CDR3 DNA reads TGCGCCAGTGCGGGTTCCCCCGGTGGAGAGACCCAGTACTTC.

This rearrangement joins TRBV11-2 to TRBJ2-1, with 14 bases that match TRBD2. Germline loops: CDR1 SGHAT, CDR2 FQNNGV. The CDR3 sequence is 16 residues long. V lost 4 bases to trimming and J lost 8 bases; unmatched junction nucleotides: 7. The CDR3 DNA reads as TGTGCCAGCAGCTCCGGACTAGCGGGGGGCCGGCATGAGCAGTTCTTC. This sequence encodes CASSSGLAGGRHEQFF.

V and J are TRBV29-1 and TRBJ2-2; D possibly corresponds to TRBD2 (6 bases). The CDR3 sequence is 14 residues long. Germline-derived CDR1 and CDR2 are SQVTM and ANQGSEA. Trimming took off 0 bases at V and 7 bases at J, with 12 bases between the two ends. CDR3 protein: CSVEDLWGGGELFF. Here the CDR3 DNA reads TGCAGCGTTGAAGATCTTTGGGGAGGCGGGGAGCTGTTTTTT.

V usage is TRBV4-1 and J usage is TRBJ1-6, with 10 bases that match TRBD1. V lost 5 bases to trimming and J lost 5 bases; unmatched junction nucleotides: 12. The CDR3 covers 18 residues. Germline V gene sequence: CDR1 MGHRA, CDR2 YSYEKL. CDR3 coding DNA: TGCGCCAGCAGCTTGGAAGTGGCGGGACAGGGGAATAATTCACCCCTCCACTTT. Translated: CASSLEVAGQGNNSPLHF.

About this clonotype itself: Possible read error: a much larger clone is one base away. The chain uses TRBV10-3 and TRBJ2-2; D is unresolved. CDR1 is ENHRY and CDR2 is SYGVKD in the germline V gene. The CDR3 sequence is 16 residues long. The CDR3 protein is CASSSAVTVNTGELFF. DNA of the CDR3: TGTGCCAGCAGTTCTGCTGTTACCGTGAACACCGGGGAGCTGTTTTTT.

This clonotype was counted ten times or more. The V and J genes are TRBV12-3 or TRBV12-4 and TRBJ1-3; TRBD1 might be the D (5 bases). The CDR3 runs 15 residues. Trimming cost V 8 bases and J 2 bases, with 16 bases left between them. The CDR3 sequence is CASEGVTSAGNTIYF. CDR3 nucleotides: TGTGCCAGCGAAGGGGTGACTTCGGCTGGAAACACCATATATTTT.

In its sample, this clonotype was seen many times. The V and J genes are TRBV10-1 and TRBJ2-3; 11 nucleotides agree with TRBD2. V gave up 7 bases and J gave up 2 bases; unmatched junction bases: 26. Germline-derived CDR1 and CDR2 are WNHNN and SYGVQD (reference sequence). This CDR3 has 22 residues. The CDR3 DNA follows: TGCGCCAGCACTGAACTAGCGGGGGCCCTCCGGGGCCCTCCAATGTTCACAGATACGCAGTATTTT. Translating gives CASTELAGALRGPPMFTDTQYF.

With respect to this clonotype: One end of the junction varies from germline; a read error may be responsible. The chain uses TRBV5-5 and TRBJ1-1; unclear D gene. CDR3 length: 14 amino acids. Germline-derived CDR1 and CDR2 are SGHKS and YYEKEE (reference sequence). The CDR3 DNA reads as TGCGCCAGCAGCTTGACCGATCCGAACACTGAAGCTTTCTTT. It codes for CASSLTDPNTEAFF.

The chain has TRBV19 and TRBJ2-2; D unresolved. Germline V gives CDR1 LNHDA, CDR2 SQIVND (reference sequence). The CDR3 contains 14 residues. V was clipped by 5 bases and J by 6 bases, with 13 bases between them. The chain's CDR3 is CASSPPLGPGELFF. As DNA, the CDR3 is TGTGCCAGTAGTCCTCCCTTAGGGCCCGGGGAGCTGTTTTTT.

This sequence joins TRBV19 and TRBJ1-2, with 11 bases lining up with TRBD1. V gave up 5 bases and J gave up 8 bases; unmatched junction bases: 10. The V gene's germline CDR1 is LNHDA and CDR2 SQIVND (reference sequence). The CDR3 is 15 amino acids. In DNA, the CDR3 is TGTGCCAGTAGTTCGAGCGGACAGGGGGCTCGCGGCTACACCTTC. Protein sequence: CASSSSGQGARGYTF.

V gene TRBV7-3 combines with J gene TRBJ1-2; D is ambiguous. The CDR3 runs 15 residues. V was cut by 5 bases and J by 2 bases, with 15 bases left in between. Germline CDR1 SGHTA, CDR2 FQGTGA. The CDR3 region has the DNA TGTGCCAGCAGCGCCCGACAAGGGCGGAACTATGGCTACACCTTC. Protein sequence: CASSARQGRNYGYTF.

CDR3 DNA sequence: TGCAGTGCGGGGGACCACCCCTTAGAGCAGTACTTC. This translates into CSAGDHPLEQYF. The chain carries TRBV20-1 and TRBJ2-7, with D perhaps assigned TRBD1 or TRBD2 (5 bases each). This CDR3 is built from 12 residues. The ends were cut back, 6 bases at V and 7 bases at J, with 16 bases in the middle. Germline loops: CDR1 DFQATT, CDR2 SNEGSKA (reference sequence).

This clonotype has only a few counts. This chain links TRBV7-9 with TRBJ1-4; 7 nucleotides agree with TRBD1. Looked up from germline, CDR1 is SEHNR and CDR2 is FQNEAQ (reference sequence). CDR3 length: 15 residues. Losses at the gene ends were 3 bases for V and 3 bases for J; bases not matched to a gene: 4. The CDR3 bases are TGTGCCAGCAGCTTCGGGGACAGCTCTAATGAAAAACTGTTTTTT. Protein product: CASSFGDSSNEKLFF.

This clonotype is a singleton in its sample. The V gene is TRBV7-2, the J gene TRBJ1-5; TRBD1 agrees at 7 bases. Trimming took 3 bases from V and 3 from J; bases not matched to a gene: 5. This CDR3 has 15 amino acids. The germline V gene has CDR1 SGHTA and CDR2 FQGNSA. The DNA of the CDR3 is TGTGCCAGCAGCTTGAGAGGGGGCAACAATCAGCCCCAGCATTTT. Translation: CASSLRGGNNQPQHF. Full variable domain (remainder filled in from reference TRBV7-2 and TRBJ1-5): GAGVSQSPSNKVTEKGKDVELRCDPISGHTALYWYRQSLGQGLEFLIYFQGNSAPDKSGLPSDRFSAERTGGSVSTLTIQRTQQEDSAVYLCASSLRGGNNQPQHFGDGTRLSIL.

The table lists this clonotype with a few counts. This chain links TRBV27 with TRBJ2-1, with TRBD2 matching over 7 bases. Trimming removed 5 bases from V and 7 bases from J; junction bases left unmatched: 11. The V gene's germline CDR1 is MNHEY and CDR2 SMNVEV (reference sequence). CDR3 length equals 15 residues. The CDR3 is CASSPAGLDGNEQFF. CDR3 nucleotide sequence: TGTGCCAGCAGTCCAGCGGGACTGGATGGGAATGAGCAGTTCTTC.

The table lists this clonotype with many counts. V is TRBV19 and J is TRBJ1-5; D not certain. This CDR3 is 13 amino acids long. V shed 11 bases and J shed 0 bases, with 11 bases lying between them. Per the germline V gene, CDR1 is LNHDA and CDR2 is SQIVND (reference sequence). This chain's CDR3 is CACSVFSNQPQHF. The DNA for the CDR3 is TGTGCCTGTTCAGTGTTTAGCAATCAGCCCCAGCATTTT.

This clonotype was seen once. The gene calls are TRBV20-1 and TRBJ1-4, with D unclear. The CDR3 is made up of 14 amino acids. Germline assignment: CDR1 DFQATT and CDR2 SNEGSKA (reference sequence). V was clipped by 2 bases and J by 0 bases, with 7 bases between them. CDR3 in amino acids: CSARPGSTNEKLFF. The CDR3 DNA reads TGCAGTGCTAGACCCGGGTCAACTAATGAAAAACTGTTTTTT.

The chain carries TRBV20-1 and TRBJ1-2; D remains unclear. Germline CDR1 and CDR2: DFQATT and SNEGSKA (reference sequence). The V end was cut by 6 bases, the J end by 8 bases, with 13 bases between. The CDR3 has 11 residues. CDR3 sequence reads: CSADRPRGYTF. CDR3 nucleotide sequence: TGCAGTGCAGATCGTCCACGGGGCTACACCTTC.

The genes are TRBV7-6 and TRBJ2-7, with TRBD1 identical over 11 bases. The germline V gene has CDR1 SGHVS and CDR2 FNYEAQ. This CDR3 contains 15 residues. The trim removed 5 bases at V and 3 bases at J, leaving 6 bases unmatched. The CDR3 DNA reads TGTGCCAGCAGCACCCGGACAGGGGGCGGCTACGAGCAGTACTTC. Translating it yields CASSTRTGGGYEQYF.

The chain couples TRBV20-1 to TRBJ1-2; TRBD1 matches at 7 bases. The CDR3 consists of 12 residues. CDR1 and CDR2 from the germline V gene are DFQATT and SNEGSKA (reference sequence). V lost 5 bases to trimming and J lost 8 bases; unmatched junction nucleotides: 8. The CDR3 loop is CSAPNRGKGYTF. The CDR3 nucleotides read TGCAGTGCTCCAAACAGGGGAAAAGGCTACACCTTC.